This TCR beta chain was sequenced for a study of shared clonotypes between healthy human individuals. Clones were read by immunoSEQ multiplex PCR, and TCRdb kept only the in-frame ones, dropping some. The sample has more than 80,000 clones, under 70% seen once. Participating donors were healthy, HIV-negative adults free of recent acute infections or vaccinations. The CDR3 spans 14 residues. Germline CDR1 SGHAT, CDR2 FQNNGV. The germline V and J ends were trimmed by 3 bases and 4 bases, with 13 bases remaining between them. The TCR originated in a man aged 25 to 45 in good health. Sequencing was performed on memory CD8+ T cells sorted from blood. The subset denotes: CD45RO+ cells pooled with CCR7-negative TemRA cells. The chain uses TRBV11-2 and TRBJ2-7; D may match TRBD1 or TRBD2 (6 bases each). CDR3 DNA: TGTGCCAGCAGCTTCGGGGGCCCCCGGTACGAGCAGTACTTC. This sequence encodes CASSFGGPRYEQYF.